A selection of T cell receptor beta chains follows, all from one sample in a study of blood T cell repertoires in COVID-19. Sequencing used immunoSEQ multiplex PCR; TCRdb keeps in-frame clones, though not all of them. Among under 350,000 clones, around 86% were seen once, and the ten largest hold about 4%. Source material: PBMCs or T cells enriched from blood (not recorded which). All receptors derive from a middle-aged woman with acute COVID-19. Each CDR3 is given with its conserved first and last residue. Expanded clones are given a class, and other clones once, few, many or no size at all.

V	size	CDR3
TRBV5-4	NA	CASSPGTSFNEQFF
TRBV4-1	NA	CASSLGARNEKLFF
TRBV10-3	NA	CAISAEPGFTEAFF
TRBV3-1/TRBV3-2	NA	CASSQFRDRAYEQYF
TRBV19	NA	CASSISGTGVAEQYF
TRBV20-1	once	CSASLGGRNTEAFF
TRBV25-1	NA	CASSESEGQGSYGYTF
TRBV7-8	NA	CASSRPISPGGSTEAFF
TRBV6-5	NA	CASSYQREGPEQYF
TRBV7-8	once	CASRGGQGQHSPLHF
TRBV10-3	NA	CAIRDSDTEAFF
TRBV5-3	NA	CARSFEGANYGYTF
TRBV3-1/TRBV3-2	NA	CASSPARSGRASELFF
TRBV27	NA	CASSSPLDTEAFF
TRBV10-3	NA	CATLGQGNTEAFF
TRBV5-5	NA	CASSPTSGRNNEQYF
TRBV7-2	NA	CASSPGTPADTQYF
TRBV28	NA	CASSSMTGEFHQPQHF
TRBV7-2	NA	CASRSDRVLGNTEAFF
TRBV7-9	NA	CASSLVRSGNSPLHF
TRBV4-3	NA	CASSPNPDGGGYEQYF
TRBV5-1	NA	CASSLVAPTGSSGNTIYF
TRBV6-5	NA	CASSNSGGAGELFF
TRBV19	NA	CASHGQGAGEQYF
TRBV7-2	NA	CASSSVDRGRYGYTF
TRBV28	NA	CASSPPVARLSGNTIYF
TRBV24-1	NA	CATSDRTDTQYF
TRBV11-2	once	CASSFLGGVQETQYF
TRBV5-1	NA	CASSLAAGNEKLFF
TRBV24-1	NA	CATTSTGITDTQYF
TRBV19	NA	CASSPGVRAGELFF
TRBV5-1	NA	CASSLGLAGDQQETQYF
TRBV7-2	NA	CASSLDGLSGNTIYF
TRBV5-5	NA	CASSLERTSGGSSYEQYF
TRBV5-1	NA	CASSLDMRAHYGYTF
TRBV9	NA	CASSVESMNTEAFF
TRBV18	NA	CASSPGARNQPQHF
TRBV5-1	NA	CASSLDRGVLAEAFF
TRBV28	once	CASSPLGQGGRGYTF
TRBV24-1	many	CATSDPTSGRGEQYF
TRBV7-2	NA	CASSLVGGASTDTQYF
TRBV27	few	CASSLNRQGNTEAFF
TRBV19	NA	CASSDRDRVGYEQYF
TRBV7-9	NA	CASSRQKEGYEQYF
TRBV10-3	NA	CATRNGQGPPDTQYF
TRBV5-8	NA	CASSQLKLAGGGPDTQYF
TRBV5-4	NA	CASSSPHQGRSPSPLHF